Reported below is one TCR beta chain. Germline V lookup: CDR1 MNHEY, CDR2 SMNVEV (reference sequence). The CDR3 is 13 amino acids. The V and J ends lost 7 bases and 0 bases respectively, with 8 bases between them. These data come from a study of technical replicates of blood from a handful of donors. Some clones are missing from TCRdb's copy, which holds only in-frame ones; the method was immunoSEQ multiplex PCR. The sample has 70,000 to 80,000 clones, about nine tenths seen once; the top ten hold 0.42%. The chain employs TRBV27 and TRBJ2-3; D gene unclear. The receptor was isolated from a human donor in good health. What was sequenced was T cells isolated from PBMCs. DNA of the CDR3: TGTGCCAGCACGGTATCTAGCACAGATACGCAGTATTTT. Translated, it gives CASTVSSTDTQYF.